Shown below are 32 T cell receptor beta chains from a single sample sequenced in a study of T cells in narcolepsy. Profiling relied on immunoSEQ multiplex PCR, and the TCRdb table lists in-frame clones only, not all of them. This repertoire shows around 30,000 clones, over 75% found once; its top ten account for less than 1.5%. Sequenced: CD45RA- memory CD4+ T cells from PBMCs. Every receptor here comes from a human donor with narcolepsy.

The chain couples TRBV30 to TRBJ2-1; 7 bases align to TRBD2. CDR3 size: 15 residues. Trimming at V came to 2 bases and at J to 4 bases, leaving 8 bases not matched to a gene. CDR1 is GTSNPN, CDR2 SVGIG, per germline (reference sequence). CDR3 loop: CAWSWASGMYNEQFF. CDR3 DNA sequence: TGTGCCTGGAGTTGGGCGAGCGGGATGTACAATGAGCAGTTCTTC.

This chain links TRBV19 with TRBJ1-6, with D unresolved. The length of the CDR3 is 16 residues. The germline gives CDR1 LNHDA, CDR2 SQIVND (reference sequence). Trimming left V 4 bases short and J 0 bases short, with 10 bases between. CDR3 residues: CASSTLRSSYNSPLHF. The CDR3 DNA reads TGTGCCAGTAGTACTTTGCGGAGCTCCTATAATTCACCCCTCCACTTT.

Comment on this clone: The sample contains more than one DNA sequence encoding this CDR3. This chain joins TRBV30 and TRBJ2-1; D tentatively reads TRBD1 or TRBD2 (6 bases each). Trimming stripped 0 bases from V and 7 bases from J, with 13 bases between. The CDR3 spans 14 residues. Looked up from germline, CDR1 is GTSNPN and CDR2 is SVGIG (reference sequence). For the CDR3, the DNA is TGTGCCTGGAGTGTCTTAGGAGGGACAAATGAGCAGTTCTTC. Protein sequence: CAWSVLGGTNEQFF.

This clone showed up just a few times. The chain carries TRBV5-5 and TRBJ2-3; TRBD2 matches 12 bases. CDR3 length: 17 amino acids. V lost 5 bases, J lost 1 base, and 8 bases stayed unmatched. Germline-derived CDR1 and CDR2 are SGHKS and YYEKEE (reference sequence). CDR3 bases: TGTGCCAGCAGTCGAAGGACTAGCGGGGTTGGCACAGATACGCAGTATTTT. It encodes CASSRRTSGVGTDTQYF.

The V and J genes are TRBV6-1 and TRBJ1-6; 9 bases align to TRBD1. This CDR3 comprises 15 residues. Germline V gene lookup returns CDR1 MNHNS and CDR2 SASEGT. Losses at the gene ends were 0 bases for V and 9 bases for J; bases not matched to a gene: 3. The DNA for the CDR3 is TGTGCCAGCAGTGAAGCCGGGACAGGGATTTCACCCCTCCACTTT. Amino acids: CASSEAGTGISPLHF.

This chain links TRBV18 with TRBJ2-1, with TRBD1 identical over 7 bases. J gave up 2 bases and V 4 bases, and 8 bases lay outside the gene matches. The CDR3 extends over 16 amino acids. CDR1 and CDR2 from the germline V gene are KGHSH and LQKENI. For the CDR3, the DNA is TGTGCCAGCTCACTAAACAGGGGTGCAGCCTACAATGAGCAGTTCTTC. Translating gives CASSLNRGAAYNEQFF.

This clone was observed a few times. The chain is built from TRBV2 and TRBJ1-1; perhaps TRBD1 as D (6 bases). Germline CDR1 is SNHLY and CDR2 is FYNNEI. CDR3 length: 15 residues. Trimming pared 6 bases from V and 3 bases from J, leaving 17 bases between. CDR3 protein: CASRPQGRSDTEAFF. DNA for the CDR3: TGTGCCAGCAGACCTCAGGGGAGGAGTGACACTGAAGCTTTCTTT. Variable domain in full (rest from reference TRBV2 and TRBJ1-1): EPEVTQTPSHQVTQMGQEVILRCVPISNHLYFYWYRQILGQKVEFLVSFYNNEISEKSEIFDDQFSVERPDGSNFTLKIRSTKLEDSAMYFCASRPQGRSDTEAFFGQGTRLTVV.

This chain links TRBV19 with TRBJ1-2; 8 nucleotides line up with TRBD1. The germline V gene encodes CDR1 LNHDA and CDR2 SQIVND (reference sequence). This CDR3 is built from 15 residues. Germline trimming cut 1 base from V and 10 bases from J; bases unmatched to any gene: 11. The CDR3 sequence: CASSIGPGQVGDYTF. The DNA of the CDR3 is TGTGCCAGTAGTATAGGACCGGGACAGGTCGGTGACTACACCTTC.

The chain couples TRBV11-3 to TRBJ1-3; D is ambiguous. Trimming cost V 4 bases and J 0 bases, with 10 bases left between them. The CDR3 loop spans 15 amino acids. Germline CDR1 is SGHNT and CDR2 is YENEEA. DNA of the CDR3: TGTGCCAGCAGCTCAACAAGCATCTCTGGAAACACCATATATTTT. It yields the protein CASSSTSISGNTIYF.

This clone has a handful of counts. This chain's CDR3 is CASSQVEGRYEKLFF. As DNA, the CDR3 is TGCGCCAGCAGCCAAGTTGAGGGACGTTATGAAAAACTGTTTTTT. The chain has TRBV4-1 and TRBJ1-4; maybe TRBD1 (5 bases). CDR3 length: 15 residues. The V end was cut by 1 base, the J end by 6 bases, with 12 bases between. CDR1 and CDR2 from the germline V gene are MGHRA and YSYEKL.

The chain joins TRBV5-1 to TRBJ2-1; TRBD2 matches at 10 bases. The germline gives CDR1 SGHRS, CDR2 YFSETQ. The CDR3 totals 14 residues. V gave up 4 bases and J gave up 7 bases; unmatched junction bases: 5. CDR3 loop: CASSRSGGNNEQFF. The CDR3 DNA sequence: TGCGCCAGCAGCCGTAGCGGGGGGAATAATGAGCAGTTCTTC.

The chain employs TRBV12-2 and TRBJ1-1. TRBV12-2 is a listed pseudogene. The CDR3 loop spans 17 amino acids. The CDR3 coding sequence is TGTGCAAGTCGCTTAGGGGGAGGGGAAAGAATGGAGACTGAAGCTTTCTTT. Translated, it gives CASRLGGGERMETEAFF.

The chain links TRBV6-6 to TRBJ2-7; D remains ambiguous. V was pared by 5 bases and J by 0 bases, with 8 bases between. The CDR3 runs to 13 residues. The germline V gene encodes CDR1 MNHNY and CDR2 SVGAGI (reference sequence). The CDR3 here is CASSTGASYEQYF. The CDR3 DNA reads as TGTGCCAGCAGTACCGGAGCCTCCTACGAGCAGTACTTC.

The genes are TRBV6-5 and TRBJ2-7; 9 nucleotides match TRBD1. Germline CDR1 MNHEY, CDR2 SVGAGI. The CDR3 has 13 residues. The trim removed 6 bases at V and 3 bases at J, leaving 3 bases unmatched. The CDR3 loop reads CASRGTGIYEQYF. CDR3 sequence (DNA): TGTGCCAGCAGGGGGACAGGGATCTACGAGCAGTACTTC.

The rearrangement links TRBV7-9 to TRBJ1-2; D gene unclear. V lost 1 base, J lost 6 bases, and 18 bases lay in between. Germline V gene lookup returns CDR1 SEHNR and CDR2 FQNEAQ (reference sequence). The CDR3 runs to 16 residues. CDR3 amino acids: CASSLGYGRRTNGYTF. CDR3 nucleotides: TGTGCCAGCAGCTTAGGATACGGGAGAAGGACTAATGGCTACACCTTC.

This chain connects TRBV29-1 to TRBJ2-5, with 8 nucleotides matching TRBD1. V lost 4 bases to trimming and J lost 3 bases; unmatched junction nucleotides: 4. This CDR3 has 13 residues. The germline V gene has CDR1 SQVTM and CDR2 ANQGSEA. Here the CDR3 DNA reads TGCAGCGTTGGCAGGGGGCGTAAAGAGACCCAGTACTTC. Translating gives CSVGRGRKETQYF.

In this sample, this clone turned up once. The chain is built from TRBV5-1 and TRBJ2-5; D possibly matches TRBD1 or TRBD2 (7 bases each). The V gene lost 3 bases and the J gene lost 4 bases, with 25 bases spanning the gap. Germline V gene lookup returns CDR1 SGHRS and CDR2 YFSETQ. This CDR3 contains 18 residues. CDR3 coding DNA: TGCGCCAGCAGCTCCGAACTACTAGCGACAGGGCCGCGAGAGACCCAGTACTTC. Protein product: CASSSELLATGPRETQYF. The full variable domain, its missing parts supplied by reference TRBV5-1 and TRBJ2-5, is KAGVTQTPRYLIKTRGQQVTLSCSPISGHRSVSWYQQTPGQGLQFLFEYFSETQRNKGNFPGRFSGRQFSNSRSEMNVSTLELGDSALYLCASSSELLATGPRETQYFGPGTRLLVL.

This rearrangement joins TRBV30 to TRBJ2-7; D tentatively reads TRBD1 or TRBD2 (5 bases each). The CDR3 is 14 residues long. Trimming cost V 4 bases and J 3 bases, with 16 bases left between them. Germline assignment: CDR1 GTSNPN and CDR2 SVGIG (reference sequence). CDR3 nucleotide sequence: TGTGCCTGGACTGTAGGGGCGGGCAACTACGAGCAGTACTTC. Its translation is CAWTVGAGNYEQYF.

The DNA for the CDR3 is TGTGCCAGCCACACTTCCCCGAACACTGAAGCTTTCTTT. This gives the protein CASHTSPNTEAFF. The V and J genes are TRBV18 and TRBJ1-1; no definite D call. The germline V gene has CDR1 KGHSH and CDR2 LQKENI. Trimming cost V 8 bases and J 1 base, with 11 bases left between them. The CDR3 is 13 amino acids.

The chain uses TRBV27 and TRBJ2-1, with D possibly TRBD2 on 5 matching bases. Per the germline V gene, CDR1 is MNHEY and CDR2 is SMNVEV (reference sequence). This CDR3 region has 15 residues. V was shortened by 8 bases and J by 0 bases, with 14 bases between the two germline ends. Here the CDR3 reads CASGSLGSSYNEQFF. CDR3 DNA sequence: TGTGCCAGCGGATCACTAGGATCCTCCTACAATGAGCAGTTCTTC.

V and J are TRBV19 and TRBJ2-3, with 10 bases fitting TRBD2. The trim removed 3 bases at V and 4 bases at J, leaving 4 bases unmatched. Germline V lookup: CDR1 LNHDA, CDR2 SQIVND (reference sequence). The length of the CDR3 is 15 residues. The CDR3 region has the DNA TGTGCCAGTAGTATGGGACTAGCGACGTCAGATACGCAGTATTTT. Translated: CASSMGLATSDTQYF.

The count of this clone is one. This chain joins TRBV30 and TRBJ1-1; D possibly corresponds to TRBD1 (5 bases). The CDR3 covers 13 residues. The germline CDR1 and CDR2 sequences are GTSNPN and SVGIG (reference sequence). V was clipped by 2 bases and J by 9 bases, with 16 bases between them. CDR3 sequence reads: CAWSPSLRGQAFF. In DNA, the CDR3 is TGTGCCTGGAGTCCCTCCCTCCGGGGCCAAGCTTTCTTT.

The chain links TRBV5-4 to TRBJ1-4; D might be TRBD1 (5 bases). The germline gives CDR1 SGHNT, CDR2 YYREEE (reference sequence). The CDR3 loop spans 17 amino acids. The ends were cut back, 4 bases at V and 4 bases at J, with 20 bases in the middle. Written as DNA, the CDR3 is TGTGCCAGCAGCGCCCCGGCCGGGACTAAGGGTAATGAAAAACTGTTTTTT. Translated, it gives CASSAPAGTKGNEKLFF.

This sequence joins TRBV5-4 and TRBJ2-2; 8 bases agree with TRBD2. The CDR3 length is 16 residues. Germline CDR1 reads SGHNT; CDR2 reads YYREEE (reference sequence). V lost 6 bases to trimming and J lost 5 bases; unmatched junction nucleotides: 12. Here the CDR3 reads CASTVLGTSGTGELFF. The CDR3 coding sequence is TGTGCCAGCACCGTTCTCGGGACTAGTGGGACCGGGGAGCTGTTTTTT.

This chain connects TRBV30 to TRBJ2-6; 9 bases map to TRBD1. With V trimmed by 0 bases and J by 3 bases, 6 bases remained unmatched. The germline CDR1 and CDR2 sequences are GTSNPN and SVGIG (reference sequence). CDR3 size: 17 residues. CDR3 DNA: TGTGCCTGGAGTGTACGGACAGGGGCTATTGGGGCCAACGTCCTGACTTTC. Its protein product is CAWSVRTGAIGANVLTF.

V usage is TRBV6-5 and J usage is TRBJ1-1; D not resolved. V dropped 11 bases and J dropped 3 bases, with 16 bases sitting between them. The CDR3 runs 13 residues. The germline V gene has CDR1 MNHEY and CDR2 SVGAGI. The CDR3, as DNA: TGTGCCGCGGGAGAGGGTGTAGACACTGAAGCTTTCTTT. This sequence encodes CAAGEGVDTEAFF.

The chain links TRBV6-5 to TRBJ1-2; D perhaps matches TRBD1 (6 bases). CDR1 and CDR2 (germline): MNHEY, SVGAGI. The CDR3 has 15 residues. Trimming removed 0 bases from V and 7 bases from J, with 15 bases in between. The CDR3 nucleotides are TGTGCCAGCAGTTACTCCTTCGGCCAGGGGTCTGGCTACACCTTC. Protein sequence: CASSYSFGQGSGYTF.

The chain recombines TRBV30 with TRBJ2-1; 9 bases line up with TRBD2. Looked up from germline, CDR1 is GTSNPN and CDR2 is SVGIG (reference sequence). Unmatched junction bases numbered 11, after V lost 4 bases and J lost 4 bases. This CDR3 has 16 amino acids. Here the CDR3 reads CAWNAPGAGGYNEQFF. The CDR3 region has the DNA TGTGCCTGGAATGCCCCAGGAGCGGGAGGTTACAATGAGCAGTTCTTC.

The genes are TRBV5-6 and TRBJ2-3; no clear D. This CDR3 has 12 amino acids. V gave up 2 bases and J gave up 6 bases, with 7 bases separating them. CDR1 and CDR2 (germline): SGHDT, YYEEEE. The CDR3 protein is CASSLKPDTQYF. The CDR3 nucleotides are TGTGCCAGCAGCTTAAAACCCGATACGCAGTATTTT.

V is TRBV6-1 and J is TRBJ1-2; no clear D. The V gene lost 6 bases and the J gene lost 7 bases, with 18 bases spanning the gap. The CDR3 length is 14 residues. Germline-derived CDR1 and CDR2 are MNHNS and SASEGT. CDR3 DNA sequence: TGTGCCAGCAGAGTGGAGGAAGGTCGACTTGGCTACACCTTC. Translated, it gives CASRVEEGRLGYTF.

The rearrangement uses TRBV6-1 and TRBJ2-7; D unresolved. Trimming removed 7 bases from V and 5 bases from J, with 12 bases in between. The CDR3 contains 12 residues. Germline-derived CDR1 and CDR2 are MNHNS and SASEGT. The CDR3 DNA follows: TGTGCCAGCATGAATAGAGGAGACGAGCAGTACTTC. Residues: CASMNRGDEQYF.

The chain couples TRBV19 to TRBJ2-3; D may correspond to TRBD1 or TRBD2 (5 bases each). Trimming took off 6 bases at V and 5 bases at J, with 12 bases between the two ends. Per germline, CDR1 LNHDA and CDR2 SQIVND (reference sequence). The length of the CDR3 is 13 residues. This CDR3 is CASRTLGGDTQYF. The CDR3 DNA sequence: TGTGCCAGTAGAACCCTTGGGGGAGATACGCAGTATTTT. The variable domain in full, completed from reference TRBV19 and TRBJ2-3, reads DGGITQSPKYLFRKEGQNVTLSCEQNLNHDAMYWYRQDPGQGLRLIYYSQIVNDFQKGDIAEGYSVSREKKESFPLTVTSAQKNPTAFYLCASRTLGGDTQYFGPGTRLTVL.